The rows below give T cell receptor beta chains drawn from one sample of a study of cytomegalovirus exposure and HLA in healthy donors. Some clones are missing from TCRdb's copy, which holds only in-frame ones; the method was immunoSEQ multiplex PCR. The sample holds about 360,000 clones, about nine tenths seen once. Sequences were obtained from PBMCs. All receptors derive from a woman aged 18-35 years in good health and CMV-seronegative. Both conserved end residues are part of each CDR3. Fields, in order: J gene, clone size, V gene, D gene, CDR3 DNA, CDR3 protein. The D gene is left open where the match is weak. Only part of the rows carry a size: once, few, many, or a class if the clone is expanded.

j_gene: TRBJ2-3; abundance: NA; v_gene: TRBV29-1; d_gene: NA; CDR3nt: TGCAGCGTTGAAGATTCCTATGGACAGAGCACAGATACGCAGTATTTT; CDR3aa: CSVEDSYGQSTDTQYF
j_gene: TRBJ2-1; abundance: once; v_gene: TRBV7-9; d_gene: TRBD2; CDR3nt: TGTGCCAGCAGCGAGACTAGCGGGGGAGGGAATGAGCAGTTCTTC; CDR3aa: CASSETSGGGNEQFF
j_gene: TRBJ1-5; abundance: NA; v_gene: TRBV28; d_gene: NA; CDR3nt: TGTGCCAGCAGCCTGCAGGGGATGCGGCCCCAGCATTTT; CDR3aa: CASSLQGMRPQHF
j_gene: TRBJ2-7; abundance: NA; v_gene: TRBV9; d_gene: NA; CDR3nt: TGTGCCAGCAGCGTGACAGATCAACATTCCTACGAGCAGTACTTC; CDR3aa: CASSVTDQHSYEQYF
j_gene: TRBJ2-7; abundance: NA; v_gene: TRBV2; d_gene: NA; CDR3nt: TGTGCCAGCAATGAACCGGGACTGACCTTGAACGAGCAGTACTTC; CDR3aa: CASNEPGLTLNEQYF
j_gene: TRBJ2-7; abundance: NA; v_gene: TRBV27; d_gene: NA; CDR3nt: TGTGCCAGCAGCCTGACTGGGGGGATCTACGAGCAGTACTTC; CDR3aa: CASSLTGGIYEQYF
j_gene: TRBJ2-1; abundance: NA; v_gene: TRBV5-1; d_gene: TRBD2; CDR3nt: TGCGCCAGCAGCTTAACTAGCGGGAGTCATGAGCAGTTCTTC; CDR3aa: CASSLTSGSHEQFF
j_gene: TRBJ1-5; abundance: NA; v_gene: TRBV6-1; d_gene: NA; CDR3nt: TGTGCCAGCAGCAGGGATGGCAATCAGCCCCAGCATTTT; CDR3aa: CASSRDGNQPQHF
j_gene: TRBJ1-5; abundance: NA; v_gene: TRBV6-5; d_gene: NA; CDR3nt: TGTGCCAGCAGTCCAGGGGCTGGCAATCAGCCCCAGCATTTT; CDR3aa: CASSPGAGNQPQHF
j_gene: TRBJ1-4; abundance: once; v_gene: TRBV18; d_gene: NA; CDR3nt: TGTGCCAGCTCACTGATGGGAGAACTTGATGAAAAACTGTTTTTT; CDR3aa: CASSLMGELDEKLFF
j_gene: TRBJ1-1; abundance: NA; v_gene: TRBV4-1; d_gene: NA; CDR3nt: TGCGCCAGCAGACCTCACGGGGGATTAGCTGAAGCTTTCTTT; CDR3aa: CASRPHGGLAEAFF
j_gene: TRBJ1-1; abundance: NA; v_gene: TRBV23-1; d_gene: TRBD1; CDR3nt: TGCGCCAGCAGTCAATCGGGGCGGGACAGGGGCTATACTGAAGCTTTCTTT; CDR3aa: CASSQSGRDRGYTEAFF
j_gene: TRBJ2-1; abundance: NA; v_gene: TRBV4-1; d_gene: NA; CDR3nt: TGCGCCAGCAGCCAAGGTACTAGCTCCAAATACAATGAGCAGTTCTTC; CDR3aa: CASSQGTSSKYNEQFF
j_gene: TRBJ2-5; abundance: once; v_gene: TRBV10-2; d_gene: TRBD2; CDR3nt: TGCGCCAGCAGTCCGGGAAGCGGGGGGGAACGGGAGACCCAGTACTTC; CDR3aa: CASSPGSGGERETQYF
j_gene: TRBJ1-6; abundance: NA; v_gene: TRBV5-6; d_gene: TRBD1; CDR3nt: TGTGCCAGCAGCCTCGGACAGGGGACGAATTCACCCCTCCACTTT; CDR3aa: CASSLGQGTNSPLHF
j_gene: TRBJ1-5; abundance: NA; v_gene: TRBV5-5; d_gene: TRBD1; CDR3nt: TGTGCCAGCAACGTGGGGACAGGGGATCAGCCCCAGCATTTT; CDR3aa: CASNVGTGDQPQHF
j_gene: TRBJ2-5; abundance: NA; v_gene: TRBV30; d_gene: NA; CDR3nt: TGTGCCTGGAGTATTCTGGGCAGGGTGGGTCCCCAAGAGACCCAGTACTTC; CDR3aa: CAWSILGRVGPQETQYF
j_gene: TRBJ2-1; abundance: NA; v_gene: TRBV29-1; d_gene: NA; CDR3nt: TGCAGCGTACCCGATTTGCGTGAGCAGTTCTTC; CDR3aa: CSVPDLREQFF
j_gene: TRBJ2-1; abundance: NA; v_gene: TRBV27; d_gene: NA; CDR3nt: TGTGCCAGCAGTCGAGGGGGTACGCAGATCAATGAGCAGTTCTTC; CDR3aa: CASSRGGTQINEQFF
j_gene: TRBJ2-5; abundance: NA; v_gene: TRBV7-9; d_gene: TRBD1; CDR3nt: TGTGCCAGCAGCCCGAGACAGGGTCGGGAGACCCAGTACTTC; CDR3aa: CASSPRQGRETQYF
j_gene: TRBJ1-5; abundance: once; v_gene: TRBV18; d_gene: NA; CDR3nt: TGTGCCAGCTCACCACGGGGAATCCAGGGTAGTCAGCCCCAGCATTTT; CDR3aa: CASSPRGIQGSQPQHF
j_gene: TRBJ1-4; abundance: once; v_gene: TRBV19; d_gene: TRBD1; CDR3nt: TGTGCCAGTTTCTCCACCGGGACAGGAAATGAAAAACTGTTTTTT; CDR3aa: CASFSTGTGNEKLFF
j_gene: TRBJ1-2; abundance: NA; v_gene: TRBV2; d_gene: NA; CDR3nt: TGTGCCAGCGACCCCGGACACGGCACTAACTATGGCTACACCTTC; CDR3aa: CASDPGHGTNYGYTF